This is a list of T cell receptor beta chains from one sample in a study of T-cell memory formation after mild COVID-19. TCRdb re-called the 5' RACE reads with MiXCR, one entry per CDR3 protein. Among about 400,000 distinct CDR3 sequences, around 22% were seen once, and the ten largest hold 10% to 15%. Sequenced material: PBMCs or a T cell subset sorted from them (not recorded which). The receptors shown here come from an adult woman who had mild COVID-19 (a few samples of this study predate the infection). Cell type and time point are not known. Both conserved end residues are part of each CDR3. The D gene is left open where the match is weak. The size field is filled for only some rows; it gives once, few, many or a size class.

TGTGCCAGCAGTTTAGCAATCGGTCGGGGCCCTAACACCGGGGAGCTGTTTTTT,CASSLAIGRGPNTGELFF,-,few,TRBV27,TRBJ2-2
TGTGCCGCGGGACAGGGGGCTGCCGGGGAGCTGTTTTTT,CAAGQGAAGELFF,TRBD1,-,TRBV27,TRBJ2-2
TGTGCCAGCAGTTCCTCCTCCTCCTACGAGCAGTACTTC,CASSSSSSYEQYF,-,-,TRBV12-3/TRBV12-4,TRBJ2-7
TGTGCCAGCAGCTCCCCAGCGGGAGGCCCAGATACGCAGTATTTT,CASSSPAGGPDTQYF,TRBD2,-,TRBV3-1,TRBJ2-3
TGCAGTGTTGGCGGGACTAGCACAGATACGCAGTATTTT,CSVGGTSTDTQYF,-,-,TRBV20-1,TRBJ2-3
TGTGCCAGCTCACCACGTTGGGGGACGAACACTGAAGCTTTCTTT,CASSPRWGTNTEAFF,-,-,TRBV18,TRBJ1-1
TGTGCCACGAGTATGGGTTTGCGCACCGGGGAGCTGTTTTTT,CATSMGLRTGELFF,-,-,TRBV24-1,TRBJ2-2
TGTGCCAGCACCAGTGGGGACAGGGGTAGCAATCAGCCCCAGCATTTT,CASTSGDRGSNQPQHF,TRBD1,many,TRBV6-2/TRBV6-3,TRBJ1-5
TGTGCCAGCAGCTTAAGTTTTGAGTCAGCCAAAAACATTCAGTACTTC,CASSLSFESAKNIQYF,-,few,TRBV7-9,TRBJ2-4
TGTGCCAGCAGTGAATATGGAGCTTTCTTT,CASSEYGAFF,-,few,TRBV25-1,TRBJ1-1
TGTGCCAGCAGCTTAGGATGGGGCTATTCTGGAAACACCATATATTTT,CASSLGWGYSGNTIYF,-,few,TRBV7-2,TRBJ1-3
TGCGCCAGCGGCCCTAGCGGGAGGGCCTACGAGCAGTACTTC,CASGPSGRAYEQYF,TRBD2,-,TRBV5-1,TRBJ2-7
TGTGCCAGCAGCTTATTTTCCACAGGGGGCTCGAATGAGCAGTTCTTC,CASSLFSTGGSNEQFF,TRBD1,-,TRBV7-8,TRBJ2-1
TGCGCCAGCAGCTTGGCCGTCGGGACTAGCGGGGAGGCTGGGCAGTTCTTC,CASSLAVGTSGEAGQFF,TRBD2,few,TRBV5-1,TRBJ2-1
TGTGCCAGCAGCCCACTAGCGGGAGCTTTGGTGGACATTCAGTACTTC,CASSPLAGALVDIQYF,TRBD2,-,TRBV6-5,TRBJ2-4
TGCGCCAGCAGCCACCCCCCCCGAGGGGGCGAGGACACTGAAGCTTTCTTT,CASSHPPRGGEDTEAFF,TRBD1,few,TRBV4-1,TRBJ1-1
TGTGCCAGCAGCAAGGGTGAAGGACAGGGGACCGGGGGCTACACCTTC,CASSKGEGQGTGGYTF,-,-,TRBV21-1,TRBJ1-2
TGTGCCAGCTGCCCCTTGGGGACGGCCAGCTCCTACGAGCAGTACTTC,CASCPLGTASSYEQYF,-,-,TRBV6-2/TRBV6-3,TRBJ2-7
TGTGCCTGGAGTCAGGGGGGCAACTATGGCTACACCTTC,CAWSQGGNYGYTF,TRBD1,-,TRBV30,TRBJ1-2
TGTGCCAGCCGGTTTGGAAACACTGAAGCTTTCTTT,CASRFGNTEAFF,-,few,TRBV11-1,TRBJ1-1
TGCGCCAGCAGCTGGACTAGCGGGAGCCCAACGGGGAATGAGCAGTTCTTC,CASSWTSGSPTGNEQFF,TRBD2,many,TRBV5-1,TRBJ2-1
TGTGCCAGCTCACCCAGACAGGCAGGCCCCGGAGGGGAGCAGTACTTC,CASSPRQAGPGGEQYF,-,few,TRBV18,TRBJ2-7
TGTGCCACCAGCAGAGGTGGGACGGACGCTGACTATGGCTACACCTTC,CATSRGGTDADYGYTF,-,-,TRBV15,TRBJ1-2
TGCGCCAGCAGCCCTGGACAGAACCAAGAGACCCAGTACTTC,CASSPGQNQETQYF,-,many,TRBV5-1,TRBJ2-5
TGTGCCAGCAGCTGGGGACAGGACAGCACTGAAGCTTTCTTT,CASSWGQDSTEAFF,TRBD1,few,TRBV11-2,TRBJ1-1
TGTGCCAGCAGCAGGGGTCCATCCTATGGCTACACCTTC,CASSRGPSYGYTF,-,-,TRBV6-5,TRBJ1-2
TGTGCCAGCAGCGTGACGGGACATAACACCGGGGAGCTGTTTTTT,CASSVTGHNTGELFF,-,-,TRBV7-9,TRBJ2-2
TGCGCCAGCAGCCAGGGTGTGGGACTAGCCGGGGAGCTGTTTTTT,CASSQGVGLAGELFF,TRBD2,-,TRBV4-1,TRBJ2-2
TGTGCCAGCTCAAGTCAGGTTCCGAGGTCGGGCTACACCTTC,CASSSQVPRSGYTF,-,-,TRBV18,TRBJ1-2
TGTGCCAGCAGGTGGACAGGGAACACTGAAGCTTTCTTT,CASRWTGNTEAFF,TRBD1,-,TRBV12-3/TRBV12-4,TRBJ1-1
TGCGCCAGCAGCTTGGCTGCAGGGGCCACTAGCACAGATACGCAGTATTTT,CASSLAAGATSTDTQYF,-,-,TRBV5-1,TRBJ2-3
TGTGCCAGCAGCCTACCGGACAGGGTGAGCTACACCTTC,CASSLPDRVSYTF,TRBD1,-,TRBV12-3/TRBV12-4,TRBJ1-2
TGTGCCAGCAGCGTAGGCGGGCAAGAGACCCAGTACTTC,CASSVGGQETQYF,-,-,TRBV9,TRBJ2-5
TGTGCCAGCTCACCCCTCTTTGGAGGTAAAAGAGAGACCCAGTACTTC,CASSPLFGGKRETQYF,-,few,TRBV18,TRBJ2-5
TGTGCCTGGAGTGTTTTGTCGAGCAGCACAGATACGCAGTATTTT,CAWSVLSSSTDTQYF,-,-,TRBV30,TRBJ2-3
TGTGCCAGCAGATGGACAGGCTCCTACGAGCAGTACTTC,CASRWTGSYEQYF,TRBD1,few,TRBV27,TRBJ2-7
TGTGCCAGCAGCTTCAGTCCCATCTATGGCTACACCTTC,CASSFSPIYGYTF,-,-,TRBV7-9,TRBJ1-2
TGTGCCAGCAGCGGCGGACAGTTCTACGAGCAGTACTTC,CASSGGQFYEQYF,-,-,TRBV5-5,TRBJ2-7
TGTGCCAGCAGCTTGCAGGGCATCTCTGGGGCCAACGTCCTGACTTTC,CASSLQGISGANVLTF,-,-,TRBV5-4,TRBJ2-6
TGTGCCAGCAGTGGGGTCACAGATACGCAGTATTTT,CASSGVTDTQYF,-,-,TRBV25-1,TRBJ2-3
TGTGCCAGCAGTCCCGCCTCGGGATACGAGCAGTACTTC,CASSPASGYEQYF,-,-,TRBV12-3/TRBV12-4,TRBJ2-7
TGTGCCAGCAGCTTAAGTGGCGGGACTACAGATACGCAGTATTTT,CASSLSGGTTDTQYF,-,many,TRBV7-6,TRBJ2-3
TGTGCCAGCAGTCCCCGGGAGTCGTTCGGGAATGAGCAGTTCTTC,CASSPRESFGNEQFF,-,-,TRBV6-2/TRBV6-3,TRBJ2-1
TGTGCCAGCAGTTTTGGAGTTGACTATGGCTACACCTTC,CASSFGVDYGYTF,-,few,TRBV27,TRBJ1-2
TGCGCCAGCAGCTGGCAGGGAGGGTCGAACAATGAGCAGTTCTTC,CASSWQGGSNNEQFF,TRBD2,few,TRBV5-1,TRBJ2-1
TGTGCCAGCAGCCAAGATGTGGGCTTGCGGACCCAGTACTTC,CASSQDVGLRTQYF,-,few,TRBV4-2,TRBJ2-5
TGCAGTGCTAGGTGGCAGGGGCTCGAAAAACTGTTTTTT,CSARWQGLEKLFF,-,-,TRBV20-1,TRBJ1-4
TGCGCCAGTAAACAGGGGTCTAGCACAGATACGCAGTATTTT,CASKQGSSTDTQYF,TRBD1,-,TRBV5-1,TRBJ2-3
TGCGCCAGCAGCCGATGGGCCCTTAGCGACTTGAAAAAACTGTTTTTT,CASSRWALSDLKKLFF,-,-,TRBV4-1,TRBJ1-4
TGTGCCAGCAGCCGGCGCCGGGACTTACCCCCAAGAAGGTATTTT,CASSRRRDLPPRRYF,-,few,TRBV3-1,TRBJ2-3